The rows below give T cell receptor beta chains drawn from one sample of a study of CD8+ T cells in alopecia areata. The table came from immunoSEQ multiplex PCR; TCRdb's copy has only in-frame clones and leaves some out. The table records 100,000 to 150,000 clones, 61% of them present only once. The sequences come from CD4+ T cells sorted from blood, collected at week 4, from a patient treated with tofacitinib. The receptors were gathered from a human donor with alopecia areata. CDR3s include the opening cysteine and the closing phenylalanine or tryptophan. The D gene is left open where the match is weak. Expanded clones get a size class; other rows say once, few or many, or leave the size out.

v_gene	abundance	j_gene	d_gene	CDR3aa	CDR3nt
TRBV28	few	TRBJ2-1	TRBD2	CASSLSGRNGIGEQFF	TGTGCCAGCAGTTTAAGCGGGAGAAATGGGATCGGGGAGCAGTTCTTC
TRBV9	-	TRBJ2-1	TRBD2	CASSFAPGTTSYNEQFF	TGTGCCAGCAGCTTCGCACCCGGGACTACGTCATACAATGAGCAGTTCTTC
TRBV29-1	-	TRBJ2-3	TRBD2	CSVPLRGGLDTQYF	TGCAGCGTTCCACTGCGGGGGGGCCTAGATACGCAGTATTTT
TRBV7-9	-	TRBJ2-2	-	CASSTRTKAETGELFF	TGTGCCAGCAGCACGCGTACTAAAGCGGAGACCGGGGAGCTGTTTTTT
TRBV7-2	-	TRBJ2-5	-	CASSLMAGEETQYF	TGTGCCAGCAGCTTAATGGCGGGTGAAGAGACCCAGTACTTC
TRBV19	-	TRBJ2-7	-	CASRGLMPSKQYF	TGTGCCAGTAGGGGCCTGATGCCTTCTAAGCAGTACTTC
TRBV18	-	TRBJ2-1	-	CASSPVDEQFF	TGTGCCAGCTCACCAGTTGATGAGCAGTTCTTC
TRBV5-4	-	TRBJ2-5	-	CASSQQDWAETQYF	TGTGCCAGCAGCCAGCAAGACTGGGCGGAGACCCAGTACTTC
TRBV28	-	TRBJ1-1	TRBD1	CASSSGTGGEAFF	TGTGCCAGCAGTTCCGGGACAGGGGGTGAAGCTTTCTTT
TRBV5-6	few	TRBJ1-4	TRBD1	CASSSSGTGREKLFF	TGTGCCAGCAGCTCTTCCGGGACAGGGCGTGAAAAACTGTTTTTT
TRBV5-6	-	TRBJ2-7	-	CASSWGEGAAEQYF	TGTGCCAGCAGCTGGGGGGAAGGAGCCGCCGAGCAGTACTTC
TRBV4-1	few	TRBJ1-1	TRBD1	CASSQGQGAQRMNTEAFF	TGCGCCAGCAGCCAGGGACAGGGGGCGCAGAGGATGAACACTGAAGCTTTCTTT
TRBV28	few	TRBJ2-5	-	CASSPPQETQYF	TGTGCCAGCAGTCCTCCTCAAGAGACCCAGTACTTC
TRBV11-2	-	TRBJ2-7	TRBD1	CASSPRGTSYEQYF	TGTGCCAGCAGCCCCAGGGGGACCTCCTACGAGCAGTACTTC
TRBV7-2	-	TRBJ2-7	-	CASSLGTGVYEQYF	TGTGCCAGCAGCTTAGGGACTGGAGTCTACGAGCAGTACTTC
TRBV30	once	TRBJ2-7	TRBD1	CAWELGTGVYEQYF	TGTGCCTGGGAATTAGGGACAGGGGTCTACGAGCAGTACTTC
TRBV7-2	once	TRBJ1-2	-	CASSLVGNRAVYGYTF	TGTGCCAGCAGCTTAGTAGGGAACAGGGCTGTCTATGGCTACACCTTC
TRBV9	-	TRBJ2-7	-	CASSVEARGSYEQYF	TGTGCCAGCAGCGTAGAGGCCAGGGGCTCCTACGAGCAGTACTTC
TRBV9	few	TRBJ2-5	-	CASSVAGQETQYF	TGTGCCAGCAGCGTAGCGGGCCAAGAGACCCAGTACTTC
TRBV6-6	-	TRBJ2-7	TRBD1	CASKGGGYEQYF	TGTGCCAGCAAAGGGGGCGGATACGAGCAGTACTTC
TRBV7-2	-	TRBJ2-5	TRBD2	CASSLSPGTSGGAQYF	TGTGCCAGCAGCCTGAGTCCCGGGACTAGCGGGGGGGCCCAGTACTTC
TRBV18	-	TRBJ1-2	-	CASSPAEGYTF	TGTGCCAGCTCACCAGCGGAGGGCTACACCTTC
TRBV6-6	-	TRBJ2-1	-	CASSYSQTAPEQFF	TGTGCCAGCAGTTACTCACAGACAGCCCCCGAGCAGTTCTTC
TRBV5-4	-	TRBJ2-2	TRBD1	CASSPQGAGELFF	TGTGCCAGCAGCCCGCAGGGGGCCGGGGAGCTGTTTTTT
TRBV15	-	TRBJ2-7	-	CATSRDSYEQYF	TGTGCCACCAGCAGAGACAGTTACGAGCAGTACTTC
TRBV9	-	TRBJ1-6	TRBD1	CASSVKVGTGLDSPLHF	TGTGCCAGCAGCGTAAAGGTGGGGACAGGGTTGGATTCACCCCTCCACTTT
TRBV7-2	few	TRBJ2-5	-	CASSPVGGPEETQYF	TGTGCCAGCAGCCCAGTGGGCGGCCCCGAAGAGACCCAGTACTTC
TRBV10-3	-	TRBJ1-2	TRBD1	CAIADRASYGYTF	TGTGCCATAGCGGACAGGGCTTCCTATGGCTACACCTTC
TRBV29-1	once	TRBJ2-5	-	CSVSSEQETQYF	TGCAGCGTTTCTTCGGAGCAAGAGACCCAGTACTTC